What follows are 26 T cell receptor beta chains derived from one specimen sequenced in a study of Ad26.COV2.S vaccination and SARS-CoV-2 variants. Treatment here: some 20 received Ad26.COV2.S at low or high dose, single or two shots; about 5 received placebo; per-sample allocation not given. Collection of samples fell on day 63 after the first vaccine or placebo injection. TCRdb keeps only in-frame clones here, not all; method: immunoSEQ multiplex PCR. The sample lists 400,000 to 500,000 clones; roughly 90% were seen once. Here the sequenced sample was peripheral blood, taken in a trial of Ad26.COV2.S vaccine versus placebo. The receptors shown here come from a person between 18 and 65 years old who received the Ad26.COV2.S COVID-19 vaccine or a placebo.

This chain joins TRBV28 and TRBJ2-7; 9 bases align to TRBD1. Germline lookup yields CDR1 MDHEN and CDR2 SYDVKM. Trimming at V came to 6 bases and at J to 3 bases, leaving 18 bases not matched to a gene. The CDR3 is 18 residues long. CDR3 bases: TGTGCCAGCAGGCCCACCACAACAGGGGGCCGGGGGCTCTACGAGCAGTACTTC. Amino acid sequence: CASRPTTTGGRGLYEQYF.

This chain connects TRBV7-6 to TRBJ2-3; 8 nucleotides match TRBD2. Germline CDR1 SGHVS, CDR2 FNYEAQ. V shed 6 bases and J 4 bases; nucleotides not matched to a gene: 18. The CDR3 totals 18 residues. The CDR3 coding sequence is TGTGCCAGCAGTCCGGGGTCCCATAGCGGGGTTGGGGCAGATACGCAGTATTTT. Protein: CASSPGSHSGVGADTQYF.

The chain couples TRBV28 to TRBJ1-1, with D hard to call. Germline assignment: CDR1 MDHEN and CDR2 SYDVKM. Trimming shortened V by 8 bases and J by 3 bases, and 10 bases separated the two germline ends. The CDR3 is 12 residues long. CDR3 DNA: TGTGCCAGCGCCCAAAGTTACACTGAAGCTTTCTTT. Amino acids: CASAQSYTEAFF.

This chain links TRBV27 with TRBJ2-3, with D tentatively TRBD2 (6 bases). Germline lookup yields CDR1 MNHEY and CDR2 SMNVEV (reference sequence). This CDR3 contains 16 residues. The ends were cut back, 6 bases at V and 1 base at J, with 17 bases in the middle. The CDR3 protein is CASSPTSISRTDTQYF. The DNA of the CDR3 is TGTGCCAGCAGCCCAACTAGCATTTCTCGCACAGATACGCAGTATTTT.

The CDR3 reads CATSPQGFDNSPLHF. The CDR3 region has the DNA TGTGCCACCAGTCCGCAGGGGTTTGATAATTCACCCCTCCACTTT. The chain uses TRBV24-1 and TRBJ1-6, with D possibly being TRBD1 (6 bases). Looked up from germline, CDR1 is KGHDR and CDR2 is SFDVKD. V was pared by 6 bases and J by 5 bases, with 13 bases between. This CDR3 has 15 amino acids.

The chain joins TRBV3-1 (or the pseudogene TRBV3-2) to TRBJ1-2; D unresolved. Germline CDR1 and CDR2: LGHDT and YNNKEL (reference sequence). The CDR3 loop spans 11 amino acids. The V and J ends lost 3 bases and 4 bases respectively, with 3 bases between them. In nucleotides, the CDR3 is TGTGCCAGCAGCCAGATCTATGGCTACACCTTC. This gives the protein CASSQIYGYTF.

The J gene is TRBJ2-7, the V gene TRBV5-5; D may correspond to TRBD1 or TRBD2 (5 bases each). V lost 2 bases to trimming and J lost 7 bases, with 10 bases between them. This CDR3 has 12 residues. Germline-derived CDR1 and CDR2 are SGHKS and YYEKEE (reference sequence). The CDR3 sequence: CASSLEGREQYF. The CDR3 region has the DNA TGTGCCAGCAGCTTAGAGGGGCGGGAGCAGTACTTC.

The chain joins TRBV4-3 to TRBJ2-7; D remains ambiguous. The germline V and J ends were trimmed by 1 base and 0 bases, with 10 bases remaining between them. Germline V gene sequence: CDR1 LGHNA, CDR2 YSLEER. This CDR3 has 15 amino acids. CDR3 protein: CASSQGRHLSYEQYF. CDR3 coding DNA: TGCGCCAGCAGCCAAGGACGACACCTCTCCTACGAGCAGTACTTC.

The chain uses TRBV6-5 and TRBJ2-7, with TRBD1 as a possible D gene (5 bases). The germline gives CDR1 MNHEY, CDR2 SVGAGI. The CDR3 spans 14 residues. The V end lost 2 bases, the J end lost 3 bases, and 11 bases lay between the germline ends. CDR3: CASSYGTGDYEQYF. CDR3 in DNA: TGTGCCAGCAGTTACGGCACAGGTGACTACGAGCAGTACTTC.

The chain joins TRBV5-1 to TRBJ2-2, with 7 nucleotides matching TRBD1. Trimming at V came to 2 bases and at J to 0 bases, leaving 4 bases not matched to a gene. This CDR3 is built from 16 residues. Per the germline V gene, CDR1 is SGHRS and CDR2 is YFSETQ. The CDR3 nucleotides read TGCGCCAGCAGCTTAAGTGGGACAGCGAACACCGGGGAGCTGTTTTTT. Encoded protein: CASSLSGTANTGELFF.

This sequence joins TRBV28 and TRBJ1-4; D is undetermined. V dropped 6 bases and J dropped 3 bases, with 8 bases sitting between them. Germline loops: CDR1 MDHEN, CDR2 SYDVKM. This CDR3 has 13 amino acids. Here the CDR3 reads CASRTAANEKLFF. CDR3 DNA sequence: TGTGCCAGCAGAACGGCGGCTAATGAAAAACTGTTTTTT.

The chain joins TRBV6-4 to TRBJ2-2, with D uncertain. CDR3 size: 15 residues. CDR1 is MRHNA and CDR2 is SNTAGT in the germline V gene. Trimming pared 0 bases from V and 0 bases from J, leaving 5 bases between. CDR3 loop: CASSDSSSNTGELFF. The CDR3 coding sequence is TGTGCCAGCAGTGACTCTAGCTCGAACACCGGGGAGCTGTTTTTT.

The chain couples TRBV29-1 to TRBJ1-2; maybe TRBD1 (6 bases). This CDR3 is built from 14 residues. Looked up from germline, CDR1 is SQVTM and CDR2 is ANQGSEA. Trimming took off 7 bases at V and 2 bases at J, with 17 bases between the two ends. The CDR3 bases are TGCAGCGACCGGACAGCATTTTCCAACTATGGCTACACCTTC. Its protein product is CSDRTAFSNYGYTF.

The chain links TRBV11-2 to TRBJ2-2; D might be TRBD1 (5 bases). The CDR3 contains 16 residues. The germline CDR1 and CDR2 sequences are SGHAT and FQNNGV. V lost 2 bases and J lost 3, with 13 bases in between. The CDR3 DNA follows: TGTGCCAGCAGCTTATTGGTCAGGGTCGACACCGGGGAGCTGTTTTTT. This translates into CASSLLVRVDTGELFF.

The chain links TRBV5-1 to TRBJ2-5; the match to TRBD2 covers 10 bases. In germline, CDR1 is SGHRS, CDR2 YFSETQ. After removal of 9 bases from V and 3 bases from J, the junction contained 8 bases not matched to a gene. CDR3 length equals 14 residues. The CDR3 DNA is TGCGCCACCCGGGCTAGCGGGGGAGAAGAGACCCAGTACTTC. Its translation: CATRASGGEETQYF. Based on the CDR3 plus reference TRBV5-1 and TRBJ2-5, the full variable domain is KAGVTQTPRYLIKTRGQQVTLSCSPISGHRSVSWYQQTPGQGLQFLFEYFSETQRNKGNFPGRFSGRQFSNSRSEMNVSTLELGDSALYLCATRASGGEETQYFGPGTRLLVL.

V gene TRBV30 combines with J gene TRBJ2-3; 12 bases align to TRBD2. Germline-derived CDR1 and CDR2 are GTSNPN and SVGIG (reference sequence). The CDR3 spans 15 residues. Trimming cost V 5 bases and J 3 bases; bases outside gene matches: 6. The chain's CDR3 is CAWGGTSGFTDTQYF. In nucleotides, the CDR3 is TGTGCCTGGGGGGGGACTAGCGGGTTTACAGATACGCAGTATTTT.

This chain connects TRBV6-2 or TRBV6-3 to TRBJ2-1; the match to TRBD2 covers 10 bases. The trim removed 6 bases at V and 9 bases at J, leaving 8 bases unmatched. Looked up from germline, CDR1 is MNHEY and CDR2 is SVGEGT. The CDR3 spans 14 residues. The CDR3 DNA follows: TGTGCCAGCAGCTTAACTAGCGGGGCAAGTGAGCAGTTCTTC. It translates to CASSLTSGASEQFF.

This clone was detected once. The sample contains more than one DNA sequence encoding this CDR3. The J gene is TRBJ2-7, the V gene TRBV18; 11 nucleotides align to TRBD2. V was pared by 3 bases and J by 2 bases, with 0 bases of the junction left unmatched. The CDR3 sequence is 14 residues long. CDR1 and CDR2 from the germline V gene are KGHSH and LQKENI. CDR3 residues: CASSPSGGAYEQYF. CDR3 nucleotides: TGTGCCAGCTCACCTAGCGGGGGGGCCTACGAGCAGTACTTC. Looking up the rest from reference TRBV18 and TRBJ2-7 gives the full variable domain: NAGVMQNPRHLVRRRGQEARLRCSPMKGHSHVYWYRQLPEEGLKFMVYLQKENIIDESGMPKERFSAEFPKEGPSILRIQQVVRGDSAAYFCASSPSGGAYEQYFGPGTRLTVT.

Here the CDR3 DNA reads TGCGCCAGCAGCCCCAACAGGGGCGGTATCGGGGAGCTGTTTTTT. Encoded protein: CASSPNRGGIGELFF. The chain joins TRBV10-1 to TRBJ2-2; the match to TRBD1 covers 7 bases. The trim removed 6 bases at V and 7 bases at J, leaving 11 bases unmatched. CDR3 size: 15 residues. Germline V gene data show CDR1 as WNHNN and CDR2 as SYGVQD (reference sequence).

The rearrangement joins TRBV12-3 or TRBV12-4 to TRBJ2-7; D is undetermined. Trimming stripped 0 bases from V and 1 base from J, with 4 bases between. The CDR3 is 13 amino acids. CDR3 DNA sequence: TGTGCCAGCAGTTTAGCCGGGTCCTACGAGCAGTACTTC. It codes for CASSLAGSYEQYF.

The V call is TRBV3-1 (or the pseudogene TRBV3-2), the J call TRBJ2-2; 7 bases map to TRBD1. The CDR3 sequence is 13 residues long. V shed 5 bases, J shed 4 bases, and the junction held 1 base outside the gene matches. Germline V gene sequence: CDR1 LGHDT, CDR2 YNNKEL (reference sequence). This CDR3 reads CASSYRGTGELFF. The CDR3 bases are TGTGCCAGCAGCTACAGGGGCACCGGGGAGCTGTTTTTT.

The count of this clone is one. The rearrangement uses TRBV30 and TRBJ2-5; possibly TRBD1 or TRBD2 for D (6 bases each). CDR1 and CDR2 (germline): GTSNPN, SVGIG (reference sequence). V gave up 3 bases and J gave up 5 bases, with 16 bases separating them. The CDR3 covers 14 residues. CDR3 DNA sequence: TGTGCCTGGAGGAATGTCGGGGGCACGGAGACCCAGTACTTC. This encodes CAWRNVGGTETQYF.

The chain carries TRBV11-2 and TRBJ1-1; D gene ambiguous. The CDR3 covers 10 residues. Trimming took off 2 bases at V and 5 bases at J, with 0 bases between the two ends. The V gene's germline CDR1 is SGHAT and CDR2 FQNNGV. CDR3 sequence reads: CASSLTEAFF. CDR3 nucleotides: TGTGCCAGCAGCTTAACTGAAGCTTTCTTT.

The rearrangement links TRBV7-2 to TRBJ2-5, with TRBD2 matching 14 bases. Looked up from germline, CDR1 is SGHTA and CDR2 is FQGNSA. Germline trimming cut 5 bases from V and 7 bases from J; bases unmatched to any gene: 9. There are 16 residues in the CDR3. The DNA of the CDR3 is TGTGCCAGCAGCACTAGACTAGCGGGGGGGCCGGTGACCCAGTACTTC. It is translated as CASSTRLAGGPVTQYF.

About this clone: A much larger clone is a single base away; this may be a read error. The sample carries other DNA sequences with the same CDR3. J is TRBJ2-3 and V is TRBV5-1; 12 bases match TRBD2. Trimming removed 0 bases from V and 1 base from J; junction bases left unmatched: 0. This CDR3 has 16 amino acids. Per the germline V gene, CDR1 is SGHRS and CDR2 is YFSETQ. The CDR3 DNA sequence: TGCGCCAGCAGCTTGGGACTAGCGGGGGGCACAGATACGCAGTATTTT. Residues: CASSLGLAGGTDTQYF.

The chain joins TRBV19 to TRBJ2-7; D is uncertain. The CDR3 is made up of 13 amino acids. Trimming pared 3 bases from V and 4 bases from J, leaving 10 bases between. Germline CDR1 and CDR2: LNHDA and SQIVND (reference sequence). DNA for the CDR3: TGTGCCAGTAGTATGACGATTCGGTACGAGCAGTACTTC. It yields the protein CASSMTIRYEQYF.